Each of the 14 T cell receptor beta chains below was sequenced from the same sample in a study of blood T cell repertoires in COVID-19. The protocol was immunoSEQ multiplex PCR, while the TCRdb copy is restricted to in-frame clones and leaves out a portion. The data hold approximately 100,000 clones, with 70% to 80% observed a single time. Sequenced input: peripheral blood. The receptors were sampled from a man aged 65 to 85 with active or convalescent COVID-19.

The chain's CDR3 is CATSRDLRASTDTQYF. The DNA for the CDR3 is TGTGCCACCAGCAGAGATCTGAGGGCAAGCACAGATACGCAGTATTTT. The chain links TRBV15 to TRBJ2-3, with a tentative D call TRBD2 (5 bases). The length of the CDR3 is 16 residues. V gave up 0 bases and J gave up 0 bases, with 10 bases separating them. The germline CDR1 and CDR2 sequences are LNHNV and YYDKDF (reference sequence).

This sequence joins TRBV6-4 and TRBJ1-3; 7 nucleotides agree with TRBD1. With V trimmed by 8 bases and J by 0 bases, 7 bases remained unmatched. The CDR3 extends over 15 amino acids. Germline CDR1 and CDR2: MRHNA and SNTAGT. CDR3 nucleotides: TGTGCCAGCCTATGGGACAGCTTCTCTGGAAACACCATATATTTT. Translated: CASLWDSFSGNTIYF.

The chain links TRBV5-6 to TRBJ1-5, with D possibly TRBD1 on 5 matching bases. This CDR3 contains 17 residues. V was cut by 3 bases and J by 4 bases, with 20 bases left in between. Per germline, CDR1 SGHDT and CDR2 YYEEEE. The CDR3 region has the DNA TGTGCCAGCAGCTCTCTTGGGGCCTCCCTGCGAAATCAGCCCCAGCATTTT. It yields the protein CASSSLGASLRNQPQHF.

The chain links TRBV25-1 to TRBJ1-1, with no clear D. The CDR3 totals 13 residues. The germline gives CDR1 MGHDK, CDR2 SYGVNS. Trimming shortened V by 1 base and J by 3 bases, and 6 bases separated the two germline ends. In DNA form, the CDR3 reads TGTGCCAGCAGTGAATCCCTGTACACTGAAGCTTTCTTT. It encodes CASSESLYTEAFF.

The rearrangement links TRBV7-3 to TRBJ2-5; no clear D. The CDR3 covers 13 residues. V shed 3 bases and J shed 1 base, with 6 bases lying between them. Germline V gene lookup returns CDR1 SGHTA and CDR2 FQGTGA. The CDR3 bases are TGTGCCAGCAGCTTTAACACCCAAGAGACCCAGTACTTC. Translation gives CASSFNTQETQYF.

The CDR3 bases are TGTGCCAGCAGCTCCACCCAGTCCCAAGAGACCCAGTACTTC. This translates into CASSSTQSQETQYF. The chain uses TRBV5-4 and TRBJ2-5; no firm D call. The CDR3 is made up of 14 amino acids. V dropped 3 bases and J dropped 1 base, with 10 bases sitting between them. Germline V lookup: CDR1 SGHNT, CDR2 YYREEE (reference sequence).

The chain combines TRBV6-5 with TRBJ2-3; TRBD2 might be the D (6 bases). This CDR3 has 15 amino acids. Germline CDR1 is MNHEY and CDR2 is SVGAGI. The V and J ends lost 7 bases and 2 bases respectively, with 16 bases between them. CDR3 sequence: CASTRRDFLTDTQYF. CDR3 sequence (DNA): TGTGCCAGCACCAGACGGGACTTTCTCACAGATACGCAGTATTTT.

This clone was detected only once. In DNA, the CDR3 is TGTGCCAGCAGCCAGGGACAGATCTATGGCTACACCTTC. It encodes CASSQGQIYGYTF. This rearrangement joins TRBV6-2 or TRBV6-3 to TRBJ1-2; 7 bases are a match to TRBD1. CDR1 is MNHEY and CDR2 is SVGEGT in the germline V gene. V shed 6 bases and J 4 bases; nucleotides not matched to a gene: 5. The CDR3 runs to 13 residues.

This clone was seen only a few times. This sequence joins TRBV5-1 and TRBJ2-1, with 10 bases aligning to TRBD2. Per germline, CDR1 SGHRS and CDR2 YFSETQ. CDR3 length equals 16 residues. V dropped 4 bases and J dropped 5; count of bases not matched to a gene: 9. Here the CDR3 DNA reads TGCGCCAGCAGCCTTGGAGCAAGCGGGGGGGACAATGAGCAGTTCTTC. Residues: CASSLGASGGDNEQFF.

CDR3 sequence (DNA): TGTGCCAGTAGTATCGGCGGGGGGTTAGACACTGAAGCTTTCTTT. Amino acid sequence: CASSIGGGLDTEAFF. The chain links TRBV19 to TRBJ1-1, with D perhaps matching TRBD1 (5 bases). Germline V lookup: CDR1 LNHDA, CDR2 SQIVND (reference sequence). The CDR3 consists of 15 residues. Trimming shortened V by 3 bases and J by 3 bases, and 14 bases separated the two germline ends.

The J gene is TRBJ1-3, the V gene TRBV6-1, with D perhaps TRBD1 (6 bases). Germline CDR1 and CDR2: MNHNS and SASEGT. The CDR3 consists of 15 residues. The V gene lost 0 bases and the J gene lost 2 bases, with 8 bases spanning the gap. CDR3 protein: CASSEAGAPGNTIYF. Written as DNA, the CDR3 is TGTGCCAGCAGTGAAGCGGGGGCCCCTGGAAACACCATATATTTT.

The chain recombines TRBV5-5 with TRBJ2-1; 11 nucleotides match TRBD2. V lost 3 bases, J lost 2 bases, and 4 bases stayed unmatched. CDR1 SGHKS and CDR2 YYEKEE come from the germline V gene (reference sequence). CDR3 length: 16 amino acids. In nucleotides, the CDR3 is TGTGCCAGCAGCTCGGGACTAGCGGCCACCTACAATGAGCAGTTCTTC. Amino acid sequence: CASSSGLAATYNEQFF. Variable domain in full (rest from reference TRBV5-5 and TRBJ2-1): DAGVTQSPTHLIKTRGQQVTLRCSPISGHKSVSWYQQVLGQGPQFIFQYYEKEERGRGNFPDRFSARQFPNYSSELNVNALLLGDSALYLCASSSGLAATYNEQFFGPGTRLTVL.

V and J are TRBV11-2 and TRBJ2-6; TRBD2 matches 8 bases. V was clipped by 3 bases and J by 0 bases; unmatched bases: 7. The CDR3 runs to 18 residues. Germline V gives CDR1 SGHAT, CDR2 FQNNGV. The CDR3 nucleotides are TGTGCCAGCAGCTTCCGGCTAGCGGGCACCTCTGGGGCCAACGTCCTGACTTTC. This codes for CASSFRLAGTSGANVLTF.

The CDR3 reads CASIGSGSSGELFF. CDR3 in DNA: TGTGCCAGCATAGGTAGCGGATCATCCGGGGAGCTGTTTTTT. The V call is TRBV6-5, the J call TRBJ2-2; TRBD2 might be the D (6 bases). The CDR3 is 14 residues long. Trimming stripped 7 bases from V and 6 bases from J, with 15 bases between. Germline CDR1 MNHEY, CDR2 SVGAGI.